The source of this T cell receptor beta chain is a study of STAT5B mutations in CD4+ large granular lymphocyte leukemia. Study-level results: TRBV06-family usage was enriched in top patient clones (8/27) versus controls (2/35). No patients shared main leukemic clonotypes, though approximately 26% appeared at low frequency elsewhere. Data were not HLA-matched across samples.

This clone is a singleton in its sample. As yet, its antigen is unknown. Authors' analysis steps: Lowest detectable productive clonotype frequency was 2.59 x 10-5. Sequencing used immunoSEQ multiplex PCR; TCRdb keeps in-frame clones, though not all of them. The V and J calls and the clone size are those of that table, but D and trimming were determined from the DNA. The sample holds some 41,000 clones; roughly 76% are singletons and the top ten take about 3.6%. In germline, CDR1 is SGHNT, CDR2 YYREEE (reference sequence). The CDR3 length is 13 residues. V gave up 4 bases and J gave up 4 bases; unmatched junction bases: 3.

The sample comprised CD4+ T cells from blood buffy coats. This clonotype originated in a human donor in good health. The V gene is TRBV5-4, the J gene TRBJ2-3; 7 bases agree with TRBD1. The CDR3 nucleotides read TGTGCCAGCAGCCAGCAGGGGGCAGATACGCAGTATTTT. Its translation: CASSQQGADTQYF. Full variable domain (outside the CDR3, taken from reference TRBV5-4 and TRBJ2-3): ETGVTQSPTHLIKTRGQQVTLRCSSQSGHNTVSWYQQALGQGPQFIFQYYREEENGRGNFPPRFSGLQFPNYSSELNVNALELDDSALYLCASSQQGADTQYFGPGTRLTVL.